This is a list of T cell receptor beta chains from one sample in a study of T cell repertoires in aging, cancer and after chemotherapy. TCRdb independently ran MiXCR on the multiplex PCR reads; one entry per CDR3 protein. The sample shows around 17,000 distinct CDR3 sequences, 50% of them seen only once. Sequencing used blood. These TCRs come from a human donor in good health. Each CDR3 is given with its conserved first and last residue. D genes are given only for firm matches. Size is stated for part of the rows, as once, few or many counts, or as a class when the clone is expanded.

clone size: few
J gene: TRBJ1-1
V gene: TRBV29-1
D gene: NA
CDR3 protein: CSASLNTEAFF
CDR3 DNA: TGCAGCGCAAGCCTGAACACTGAAGCTTTCTTT

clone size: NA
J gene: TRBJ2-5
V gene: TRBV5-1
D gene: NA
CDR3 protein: CASSFSLATQETQYF
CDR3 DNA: TGCGCCAGCAGCTTTAGTCTGGCAACCCAAGAGACCCAGTACTTC

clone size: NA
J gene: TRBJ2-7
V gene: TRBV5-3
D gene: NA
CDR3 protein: CASSSSWRSYEQYF
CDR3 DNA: TGTGCCAGCAGCTCGTCCTGGAGGTCCTACGAGCAGTACTTC

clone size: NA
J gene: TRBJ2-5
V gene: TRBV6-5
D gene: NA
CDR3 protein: CASSFNGDSFRETQYF
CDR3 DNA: TGTGCCAGCAGTTTCAACGGTGATTCATTCCGAGAGACCCAGTACTTC

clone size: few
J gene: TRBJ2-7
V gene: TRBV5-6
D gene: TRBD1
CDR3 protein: CASSFRDRVPEQYF
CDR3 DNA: TGTGCCAGCAGCTTCCGGGACAGGGTGCCCGAGCAGTACTTC

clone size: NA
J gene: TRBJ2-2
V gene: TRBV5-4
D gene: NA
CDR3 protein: CATLPWGGTNTGELFF
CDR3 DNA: TGTGCCACCCTTCCATGGGGGGGCACGAACACCGGGGAGCTGTTTTTT

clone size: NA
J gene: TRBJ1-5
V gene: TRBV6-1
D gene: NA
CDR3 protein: CASSEGEGQPQHF
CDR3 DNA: TGTGCCAGCAGTGAAGGTGAGGGTCAGCCCCAGCATTTT

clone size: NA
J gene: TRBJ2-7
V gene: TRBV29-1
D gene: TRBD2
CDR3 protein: CSVDGLAGIYEQYF
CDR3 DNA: TGCAGCGTTGATGGACTAGCGGGGATATACGAGCAGTACTTC

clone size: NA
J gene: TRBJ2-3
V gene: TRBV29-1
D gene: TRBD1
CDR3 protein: CSGDRGDTQYF
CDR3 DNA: TGCAGCGGCGACAGGGGGGATACGCAGTATTTT

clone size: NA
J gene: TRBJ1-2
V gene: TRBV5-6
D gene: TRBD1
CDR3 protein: CASSLWRTGRGYTF
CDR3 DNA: TGTGCCAGCAGCTTGTGGCGGACAGGGCGCGGCTACACCTTC

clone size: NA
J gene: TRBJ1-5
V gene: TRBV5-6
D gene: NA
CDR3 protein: CASSLRRMNQPQHF
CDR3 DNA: TGTGCCAGCAGCTTAAGACGGATGAATCAGCCCCAGCATTTT

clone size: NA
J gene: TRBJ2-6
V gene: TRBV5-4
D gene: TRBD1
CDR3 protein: CASSLTGGSGANVLTF
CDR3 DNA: TGTGCCAGCAGTTTGACAGGGGGCTCTGGGGCCAACGTCCTGACTTTC

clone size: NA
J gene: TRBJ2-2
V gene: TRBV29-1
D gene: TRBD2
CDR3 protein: CSVEDSGLASGELFF
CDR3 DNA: TGCAGCGTTGAAGACTCGGGACTAGCGTCCGGGGAGCTGTTTTTT

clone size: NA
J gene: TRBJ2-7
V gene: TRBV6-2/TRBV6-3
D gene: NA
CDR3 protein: CASNEDSAADEQYF
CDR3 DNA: TGTGCCAGCAACGAAGACAGTGCCGCTGACGAGCAGTACTTC

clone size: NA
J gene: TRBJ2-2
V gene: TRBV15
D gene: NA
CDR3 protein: CATSRDGGNGGELFF
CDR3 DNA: TGTGCCACCAGCAGAGATGGGGGGAATGGCGGGGAGCTGTTTTTT

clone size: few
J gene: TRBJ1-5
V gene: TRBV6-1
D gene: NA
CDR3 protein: CASSRGFRNQPQHF
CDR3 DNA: TGTGCCAGCAGCCGAGGGTTTCGTAATCAGCCCCAGCATTTT

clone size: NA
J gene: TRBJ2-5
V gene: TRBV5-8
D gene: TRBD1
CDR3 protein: CASSTLGQIQETQYF
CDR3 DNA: TGTGCCAGCAGCACCCTGGGACAGATCCAAGAGACCCAGTACTTC

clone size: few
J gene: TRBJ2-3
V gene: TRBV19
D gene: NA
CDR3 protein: CASRVSGDTQYF
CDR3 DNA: TGTGCCAGTAGGGTCTCGGGCGATACGCAGTATTTT

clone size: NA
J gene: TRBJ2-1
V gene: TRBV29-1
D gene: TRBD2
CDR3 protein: CSVEGLAGVTYNEQFF
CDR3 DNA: TGCAGCGTTGAAGGACTAGCGGGAGTGACCTACAATGAGCAGTTCTTC

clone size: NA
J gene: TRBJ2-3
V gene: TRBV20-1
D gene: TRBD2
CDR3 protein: CSARLAGGDTQYF
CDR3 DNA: TGCAGTGCCAGACTAGCGGGAGGGGATACGCAGTATTTT

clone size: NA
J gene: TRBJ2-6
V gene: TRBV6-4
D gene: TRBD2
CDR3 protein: CASSKGREGGANVLTF
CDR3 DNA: TGTGCCAGCAGTAAAGGCAGGGAGGGTGGGGCCAACGTCCTGACTTTC

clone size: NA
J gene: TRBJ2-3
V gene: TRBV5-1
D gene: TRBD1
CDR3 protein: CASSPQGFSTDTQYF
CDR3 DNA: TGCGCCAGCAGCCCACAGGGGTTTAGCACAGATACGCAGTATTTT

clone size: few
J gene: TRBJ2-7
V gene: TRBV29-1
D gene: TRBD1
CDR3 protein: CSAGQGASYEQYF
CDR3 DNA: TGCAGCGCGGGACAGGGGGCTTCCTACGAGCAGTACTTC

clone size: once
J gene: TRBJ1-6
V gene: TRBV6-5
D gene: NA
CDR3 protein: CASSQVGGASNSPLHF
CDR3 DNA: TGTGCCAGCAGTCAGGTGGGGGGGGCTAGTAATTCACCCCTCCACTTT

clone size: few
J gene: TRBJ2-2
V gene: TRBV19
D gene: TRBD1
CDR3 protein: CASSGGTGYGELFF
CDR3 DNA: TGTGCCAGTAGCGGGGGGACAGGGTATGGGGAGCTGTTTTTT

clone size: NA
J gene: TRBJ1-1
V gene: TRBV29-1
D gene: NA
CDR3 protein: CSVPPGGEAFF
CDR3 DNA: TGCAGCGTTCCGCCCGGGGGTGAAGCTTTCTTT

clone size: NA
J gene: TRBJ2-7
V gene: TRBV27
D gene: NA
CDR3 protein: CASGLIGFEQYF
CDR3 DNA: TGTGCCAGCGGATTAATAGGGTTCGAGCAGTACTTC

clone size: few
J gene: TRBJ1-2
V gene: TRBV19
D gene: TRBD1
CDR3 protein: CASSGQGDAGYTF
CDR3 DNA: TGTGCCAGTAGTGGGCAGGGGGATGCCGGCTACACCTTC

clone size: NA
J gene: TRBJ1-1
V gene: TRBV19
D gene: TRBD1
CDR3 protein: CASSRQGSTEAFF
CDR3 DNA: TGTGCCAGTAGTAGACAGGGGAGCACTGAAGCTTTCTTT

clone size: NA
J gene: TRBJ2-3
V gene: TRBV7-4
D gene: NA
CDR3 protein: CASSFRPYTDTQYF
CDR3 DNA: TGTGCCAGCAGCTTTAGACCATACACAGATACGCAGTATTTT

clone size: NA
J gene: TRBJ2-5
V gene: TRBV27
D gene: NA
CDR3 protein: CATSGGGETQYF
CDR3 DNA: TGTGCCACCAGTGGAGGGGGCGAGACCCAGTACTTC

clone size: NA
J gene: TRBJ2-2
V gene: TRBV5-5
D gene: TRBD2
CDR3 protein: CASSVSAGGNTGELFF
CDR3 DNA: TGTGCCAGCAGCGTATCAGCGGGAGGAAACACCGGGGAGCTGTTTTTT

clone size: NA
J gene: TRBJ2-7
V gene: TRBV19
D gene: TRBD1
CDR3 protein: CASSFDRGTSYEQYF
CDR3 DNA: TGTGCCAGTAGTTTCGACAGGGGCACTTCCTACGAGCAGTACTTC